The 28 T cell receptor beta chains below all came from one sample that was sequenced in a study of blood T cell repertoires in COVID-19. Sequencing used immunoSEQ multiplex PCR; TCRdb keeps in-frame clones, though not all of them. This table holds tens of thousands of clones, around 82% found once. The sequencing sample was made of peripheral blood. The receptors here all came from a man older than 75 with active or convalescent COVID-19.

The rearrangement uses TRBV3-1 (or the pseudogene TRBV3-2) and TRBJ2-2; 9 bases match TRBD2. The CDR3 length is 16 residues. CDR1 and CDR2 (germline): LGHDT, YNNKEL (reference sequence). V was pared by 3 bases and J by 2 bases, with 4 bases of the junction left unmatched. For the CDR3, the DNA is TGTGCCAGCAGCCACCCTAGCGGGATTAACACCGGGGAGCTGTTTTTT. Its translation is CASSHPSGINTGELFF.

CDR3 sequence reads: CSAGTGGGSGANVLTF. CDR3 nucleotide sequence: TGCAGCGCAGGGACAGGGGGAGGCTCTGGGGCCAACGTCCTGACTTTC. This rearrangement joins TRBV29-1 to TRBJ2-6, with 11 nucleotides matching TRBD1. Losses at the gene ends were 7 bases for V and 0 bases for J; bases not matched to a gene: 5. The germline V gene has CDR1 SQVTM and CDR2 ANQGSEA. CDR3 length: 16 residues.

This chain uses TRBV6-4 with TRBJ1-1; D remains unclear. Germline CDR1 reads MRHNA; CDR2 reads SNTAGT. The V gene lost 4 bases and the J gene lost 0 bases, with 6 bases spanning the gap. The length of the CDR3 is 13 residues. CDR3 region: CASSVSVNTEAFF. CDR3 coding DNA: TGTGCCAGCAGTGTTTCTGTGAACACTGAAGCTTTCTTT.

The rearrangement uses TRBV27 and TRBJ2-5; D gene unclear. The CDR3 consists of 13 residues. Trimming pared 0 bases from V and 7 bases from J, leaving 9 bases between. Germline values: CDR1 MNHEY, CDR2 SMNVEV (reference sequence). This CDR3 reads CASSLSDSGTQYF. The CDR3 coding sequence is TGTGCCAGCAGTTTATCGGATTCGGGGACCCAGTACTTC.

About this clone itself: This specimen includes other DNA sequences encoding the same CDR3. This chain joins TRBV6-6 and TRBJ1-2, with D possibly matching TRBD1 (6 bases). V shed 5 bases and J shed 1 base, with 8 bases lying between them. This CDR3 has 13 residues. Germline loops: CDR1 MNHNY, CDR2 SVGAGI (reference sequence). CDR3 coding DNA: TGTGCCAGCAGTAGGGACATTAACTATGGCTACACCTTC. It codes for CASSRDINYGYTF.

CDR3 sequence (DNA): TGCGCCAGCAGTGGCCGGGGTGACGGGGAGCTGTTTTTT. It codes for CASSGRGDGELFF. The genes are TRBV10-1 and TRBJ2-2; D perhaps matches TRBD2 (5 bases). Trimming took 4 bases from V and 7 from J, leaving 10 bases between them. Germline CDR1 and CDR2: WNHNN and SYGVQD (reference sequence). The CDR3 runs to 13 residues.

This clone appeared once. The V gene is TRBV28, the J gene TRBJ1-2; D is undetermined. This CDR3 has 11 amino acids. V was trimmed by 3 bases and J by 7 bases, leaving 6 bases between them. CDR1 is MDHEN, CDR2 SYDVKM, per germline. This CDR3 is CASSLSRGYTF. The CDR3 DNA sequence: TGTGCCAGCAGTTTGTCTCGTGGCTACACCTTC.

The rearrangement links TRBV2 to TRBJ1-5; 10 bases line up with TRBD1. Germline V gene sequence: CDR1 SNHLY, CDR2 FYNNEI. V trimming: 6 bases; J trimming: 6 bases; junction bases outside the gene matches: 5. CDR3 length: 14 residues. CDR3 DNA: TGTGCCAGCAGGGGGACAGGGGAGAGTCAGCCCCAGCATTTT. This encodes CASRGTGESQPQHF.

There are a few counts of this clone. The chain uses TRBV3-1 (or the pseudogene TRBV3-2) and TRBJ2-1; possible D gene TRBD1, 5 bases. Deletions cut 4 bases from V and 0 bases from J, with 10 bases between. The germline gives CDR1 LGHDT, CDR2 YNNKEL (reference sequence). The CDR3 has 15 residues. The DNA for the CDR3 is TGTGCCAGCAGCCTGGGGCCCAACTCCTACAATGAGCAGTTCTTC. As protein: CASSLGPNSYNEQFF.

This chain connects TRBV4-1 to TRBJ1-1; D is possibly TRBD1 (5 bases). Germline CDR1 and CDR2: MGHRA and YSYEKL. The CDR3 spans 15 residues. Trimming stripped 1 base from V and 2 bases from J, with 11 bases between. The CDR3 protein is CASSQVDSRNTEAFF. Here the CDR3 DNA reads TGCGCCAGCAGCCAAGTAGACAGTCGTAACACTGAAGCTTTCTTT.

Remarks on this clone: The sample has other DNA sequences that encode this CDR3 too. The chain couples TRBV28 to TRBJ1-1; D is unresolved. V lost 2 bases and J lost 1, with 5 bases in between. This CDR3 has 13 amino acids. The V gene's germline CDR1 is MDHEN and CDR2 SYDVKM. CDR3 in DNA: TGTGCCAGCAGTTTACCAGGGAACACTGAAGCTTTCTTT. This gives the protein CASSLPGNTEAFF.

The chain employs TRBV4-1 and TRBJ1-6; the match to TRBD1 covers 8 bases. This CDR3 contains 18 residues. Germline loops: CDR1 MGHRA, CDR2 YSYEKL. V lost 5 bases to trimming and J lost 1 base; unmatched junction nucleotides: 10. CDR3 in amino acids: CASSEKTQGASYNSPLHF. CDR3 coding DNA: TGCGCCAGCAGCGAAAAGACTCAGGGGGCGTCCTATAATTCACCCCTCCACTTT.

This sequence joins TRBV3-1 (or the pseudogene TRBV3-2) and TRBJ2-3, with 13 bases identical to TRBD2. The germline V gene has CDR1 LGHDT and CDR2 YNNKEL (reference sequence). This CDR3 contains 17 residues. The V and J ends lost 6 bases and 2 bases, in that order; junction bases with no gene match: 8. Written as DNA, the CDR3 is TGTGCCAGCAGTCCTCGGGGACTAGCGGGGACCACAGATACGCAGTATTTT. It specifies CASSPRGLAGTTDTQYF.

This chain connects TRBV6-5 to TRBJ1-5, with D perhaps TRBD1 (6 bases). The CDR3 loop spans 14 amino acids. Looked up from germline, CDR1 is MNHEY and CDR2 is SVGAGI. V lost 6 bases and J lost 5, with 14 bases in between. The CDR3 loop is CASSASGDYQPQHF. CDR3 DNA sequence: TGTGCCAGCAGCGCCTCAGGGGATTATCAGCCCCAGCATTTT.

This rearrangement joins TRBV5-1 to TRBJ2-5; maybe TRBD2 (5 bases). The germline V and J ends were trimmed by 0 bases and 5 bases, with 14 bases remaining between them. CDR3 length: 15 amino acids. Germline V CDR1 and CDR2: SGHRS, YFSETQ. The CDR3 loop is CASSLEEGRRETQYF. The CDR3 DNA sequence: TGCGCCAGCAGCTTGGAAGAGGGTAGGCGTGAGACCCAGTACTTC.

The chain uses TRBV5-8 and TRBJ2-1, with 7 bases fitting TRBD2. The CDR3 runs to 18 residues. Germline CDR1 and CDR2: SGHTS and YDEGEE. Trimming at V came to 2 bases and at J to 2 bases, leaving 13 bases not matched to a gene. CDR3 DNA sequence: TGTGCCAGCAGCTTAGGACTAGACGTAATTACCCCCTACAATGAGCAGTTCTTC. It encodes CASSLGLDVITPYNEQFF.

The V gene is TRBV6-5, the J gene TRBJ2-7; tentative D call: TRBD2 (5 bases). V was pared by 11 bases and J by 4 bases, with 12 bases between. CDR3 length: 11 residues. The V gene's germline CDR1 is MNHEY and CDR2 SVGAGI. The CDR3 reads CAVQRVYEQYF. The CDR3 nucleotides are TGTGCCGTACAGAGGGTTTACGAGCAGTACTTC.

This clone came up a few times. The chain couples TRBV27 to TRBJ2-1; 9 nucleotides match TRBD1. The CDR3 consists of 13 residues. V was clipped by 3 bases and J by 9 bases; unmatched bases: 3. Looked up from germline, CDR1 is MNHEY and CDR2 is SMNVEV (reference sequence). The CDR3 protein is CASSLDRGTEQFF. The CDR3 DNA is TGTGCCAGCAGTTTGGACAGGGGCACTGAGCAGTTCTTC.

V usage is TRBV20-1 and J usage is TRBJ2-1; D ambiguous. V was clipped by 3 bases and J by 7 bases, with 7 bases between them. There are 11 residues in the CDR3. Germline V gene lookup returns CDR1 DFQATT and CDR2 SNEGSKA (reference sequence). This chain's CDR3 is CSASRRNEQFF. CDR3 DNA: TGCAGTGCTAGTCGCAGGAATGAGCAGTTCTTC.

Only one count was recorded for this clone. The chain carries TRBV29-1 and TRBJ1-6, with 7 bases matching TRBD1. The CDR3 has 14 residues. The ends lost 5 bases at V and 8 bases at J; junction bases unmatched: 9. CDR1 and CDR2 from the germline V gene are SQVTM and ANQGSEA. The CDR3 DNA follows: TGCAGCGTTATGGAGGGGGCGATGGATTCACCCCTCCACTTT. Residues: CSVMEGAMDSPLHF.

This sequence joins TRBV3-1 (or the pseudogene TRBV3-2) and TRBJ1-2; weak D call: TRBD1 (6 bases). In germline, CDR1 is LGHDT, CDR2 YNNKEL (reference sequence). The CDR3 spans 13 residues. V was clipped by 3 bases and J by 7 bases, with 12 bases between them. The DNA of the CDR3 is TGTGCCAGCAGCCAGGACAGTGCAGGTGGCTACACCTTC. Translation: CASSQDSAGGYTF.

The rearrangement uses TRBV29-1 and TRBJ2-3; 9 bases fit TRBD2. The CDR3 extends over 14 amino acids. Germline values: CDR1 SQVTM, CDR2 ANQGSEA. V dropped 6 bases and J dropped 3; count of bases not matched to a gene: 7. The CDR3 DNA follows: TGCAGCGTCGCACTAGCGGGCTTAACAGATACGCAGTATTTT. It yields the protein CSVALAGLTDTQYF.

In this sample, this clone turned up once. The chain carries TRBV3-1 (or the pseudogene TRBV3-2) and TRBJ1-1, with TRBD1 matching over 8 bases. The V gene end was trimmed by 1 base and the J gene end by 5 bases; junction bases not matched to a gene: 0. Looked up from germline, CDR1 is LGHDT and CDR2 is YNNKEL (reference sequence). The CDR3 covers 13 residues. The CDR3 DNA reads TGTGCCAGCAGCCAAGGACAGGGGACTGAAGCTTTCTTT. Translating gives CASSQGQGTEAFF.

The CDR3 DNA sequence: TGCGCCAGCAGCGGAGAGAGGGATACGCAGTATTTT. It is translated as CASSGERDTQYF. This rearrangement joins TRBV5-1 to TRBJ2-3; D remains unclear. Trimming pared 4 bases from V and 6 bases from J, leaving 9 bases between. The CDR3 totals 12 residues. Germline CDR1 is SGHRS and CDR2 is YFSETQ.

The J gene is TRBJ2-5, the V gene TRBV19; TRBD2 aligns across 9 bases. V gave up 5 bases and J gave up 0 bases; unmatched junction bases: 7. The CDR3 sequence is 16 residues long. Germline loops: CDR1 LNHDA, CDR2 SQIVND (reference sequence). The CDR3 bases are TGTGCCAGTAGTCTACCCCCTAGCGGGGACCAAGAGACCCAGTACTTC. Protein product: CASSLPPSGDQETQYF. The whole variable domain, remainder taken from reference TRBV19 and TRBJ2-5, is DGGITQSPKYLFRKEGQNVTLSCEQNLNHDAMYWYRQDPGQGLRLIYYSQIVNDFQKGDIAEGYSVSREKKESFPLTVTSAQKNPTAFYLCASSLPPSGDQETQYFGPGTRLLVL.

This clone was counted once. V gene TRBV10-1 combines with J gene TRBJ1-1; no clear D. The germline V gene has CDR1 WNHNN and CDR2 SYGVQD (reference sequence). The CDR3 length is 14 residues. Trimming left V 6 bases short and J 2 bases short, with 13 bases between. This CDR3 reads CASSSEVTNTEAFF. The CDR3 DNA follows: TGCGCCAGCAGCTCCGAGGTTACCAACACTGAAGCTTTCTTT.

This chain links TRBV6-6 with TRBJ2-7; D perhaps matches TRBD1 (6 bases). The CDR3 loop spans 13 amino acids. With 11 bases removed from V and 5 bases from J, the gap between germline ends came to 19 bases. The germline V gene encodes CDR1 MNHNY and CDR2 SVGAGI (reference sequence). The CDR3 coding sequence is TGTGCCGCTTCCCGGGACACTTCCGACGAGCAGTACTTC. This encodes CAASRDTSDEQYF.

The rearrangement joins TRBV4-3 to TRBJ1-2; D might be TRBD1 (6 bases). The ends were cut back, 1 base at V and 3 bases at J, with 6 bases in the middle. This CDR3 is built from 13 residues. Germline CDR1 is LGHNA and CDR2 is YSLEER. CDR3: CASSQGTDYGYTF. The CDR3 DNA sequence: TGCGCCAGCAGCCAAGGGACAGACTATGGCTACACCTTC.